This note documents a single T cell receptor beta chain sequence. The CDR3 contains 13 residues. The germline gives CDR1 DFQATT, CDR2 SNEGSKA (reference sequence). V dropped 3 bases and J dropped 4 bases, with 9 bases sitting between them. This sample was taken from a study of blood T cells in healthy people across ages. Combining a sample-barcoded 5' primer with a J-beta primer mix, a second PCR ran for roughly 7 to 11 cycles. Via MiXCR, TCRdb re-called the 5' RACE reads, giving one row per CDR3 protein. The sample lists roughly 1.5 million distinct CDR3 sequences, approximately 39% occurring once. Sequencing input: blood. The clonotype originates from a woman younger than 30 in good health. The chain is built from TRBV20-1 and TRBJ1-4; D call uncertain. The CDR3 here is CSASQGFNEKLFF. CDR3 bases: TGCAGTGCTAGTCAAGGGTTTAATGAAAAACTGTTTTTT.